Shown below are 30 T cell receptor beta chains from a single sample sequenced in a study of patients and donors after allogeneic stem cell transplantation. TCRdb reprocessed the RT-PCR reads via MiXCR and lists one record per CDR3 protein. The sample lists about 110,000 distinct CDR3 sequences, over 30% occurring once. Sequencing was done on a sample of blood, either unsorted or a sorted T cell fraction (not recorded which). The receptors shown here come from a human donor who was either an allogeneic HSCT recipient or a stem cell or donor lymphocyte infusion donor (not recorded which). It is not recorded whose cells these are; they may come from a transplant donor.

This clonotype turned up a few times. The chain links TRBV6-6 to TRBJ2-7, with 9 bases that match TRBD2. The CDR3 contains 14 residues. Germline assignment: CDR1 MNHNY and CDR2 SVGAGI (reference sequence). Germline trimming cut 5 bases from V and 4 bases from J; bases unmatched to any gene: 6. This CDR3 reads CASSTGLAGYEQYF. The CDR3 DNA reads TGTGCCAGCAGTACCGGGCTAGCGGGATACGAGCAGTACTTC.

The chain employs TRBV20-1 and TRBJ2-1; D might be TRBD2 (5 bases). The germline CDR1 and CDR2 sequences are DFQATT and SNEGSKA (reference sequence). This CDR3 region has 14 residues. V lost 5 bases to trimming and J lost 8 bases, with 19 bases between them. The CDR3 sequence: CSARLRTGGDEQFF. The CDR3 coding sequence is TGCAGTGCTCGATTGAGGACTGGTGGGGATGAGCAGTTCTTC.

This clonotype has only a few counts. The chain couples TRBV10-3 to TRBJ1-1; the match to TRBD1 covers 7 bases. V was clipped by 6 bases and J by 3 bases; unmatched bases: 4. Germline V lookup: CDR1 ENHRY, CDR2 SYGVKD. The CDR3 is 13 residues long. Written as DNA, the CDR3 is TGTGCCATCAGGGAAACAGGGGACACTGAAGCTTTCTTT. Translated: CAIRETGDTEAFF.

CDR3: CASSHASTDTQYF. The CDR3 nucleotides read TGTGCCAGCAGCCATGCTAGCACAGATACGCAGTATTTT. This chain connects TRBV7-2 to TRBJ2-3; D is unresolved. CDR1 and CDR2 from the germline V gene are SGHTA and FQGNSA. V was cut by 5 bases and J by 0 bases, with 6 bases left in between. There are 13 residues in the CDR3.

The CDR3 spells CASSLEGTDEQYF. CDR3 DNA sequence: TGTGCCAGCAGCTTGGAGGGAACAGACGAGCAGTACTTC. The chain uses TRBV5-6 and TRBJ2-7; D gene ambiguous. V was clipped by 0 bases and J by 5 bases, with 9 bases between them. This CDR3 is 13 amino acids long. The germline CDR1 and CDR2 sequences are SGHDT and YYEEEE.

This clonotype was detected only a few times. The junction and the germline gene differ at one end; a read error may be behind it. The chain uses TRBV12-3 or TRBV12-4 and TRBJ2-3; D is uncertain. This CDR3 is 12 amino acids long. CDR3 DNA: TGTGCCAGAAGTTCACTCACAGATACGCAGTATTTT. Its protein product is CARSSLTDTQYF.

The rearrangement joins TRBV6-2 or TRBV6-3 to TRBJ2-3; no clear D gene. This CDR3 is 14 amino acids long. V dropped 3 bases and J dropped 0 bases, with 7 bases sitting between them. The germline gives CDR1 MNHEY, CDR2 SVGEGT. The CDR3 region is CASSYWSSTDTQYF. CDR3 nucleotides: TGTGCCAGCAGTTATTGGTCTAGCACAGATACGCAGTATTTT.

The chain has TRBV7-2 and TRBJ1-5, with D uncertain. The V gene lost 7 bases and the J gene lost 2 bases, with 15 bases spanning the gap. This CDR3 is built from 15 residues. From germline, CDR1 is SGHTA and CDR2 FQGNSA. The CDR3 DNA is TGTGCCAGCACCCCAGGACGGTGCGGCAATCAGCCCCAGCATTTT. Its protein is CASTPGRCGNQPQHF.

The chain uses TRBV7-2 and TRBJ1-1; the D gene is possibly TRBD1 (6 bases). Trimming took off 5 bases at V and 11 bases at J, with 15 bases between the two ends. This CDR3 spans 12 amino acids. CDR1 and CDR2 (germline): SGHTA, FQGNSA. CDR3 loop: CASSLTGRRAFF. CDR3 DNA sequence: TGTGCCAGCAGCCTCACAGGGCGGCGGGCTTTCTTT.

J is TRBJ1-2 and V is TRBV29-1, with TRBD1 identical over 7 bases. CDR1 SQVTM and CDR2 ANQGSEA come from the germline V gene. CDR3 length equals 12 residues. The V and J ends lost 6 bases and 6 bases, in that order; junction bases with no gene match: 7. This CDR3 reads CSVATGVDGYTF. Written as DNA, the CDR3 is TGCAGCGTGGCCACAGGGGTAGATGGCTACACCTTC.

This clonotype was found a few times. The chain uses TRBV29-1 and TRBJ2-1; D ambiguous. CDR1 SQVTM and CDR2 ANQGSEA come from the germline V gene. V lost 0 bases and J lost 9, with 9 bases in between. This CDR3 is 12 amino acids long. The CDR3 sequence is CSVEDRPREQFF. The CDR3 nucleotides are TGCAGCGTTGAAGATAGACCCCGTGAGCAGTTCTTC.

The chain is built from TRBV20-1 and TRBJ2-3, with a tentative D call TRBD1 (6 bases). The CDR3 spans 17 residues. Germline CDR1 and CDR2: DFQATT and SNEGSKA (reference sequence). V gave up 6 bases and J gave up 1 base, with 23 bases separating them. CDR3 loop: CSARGLRARFGTDTQYF. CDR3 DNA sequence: TGCAGTGCCAGGGGTTTGAGGGCTCGTTTTGGCACAGATACGCAGTATTTT.

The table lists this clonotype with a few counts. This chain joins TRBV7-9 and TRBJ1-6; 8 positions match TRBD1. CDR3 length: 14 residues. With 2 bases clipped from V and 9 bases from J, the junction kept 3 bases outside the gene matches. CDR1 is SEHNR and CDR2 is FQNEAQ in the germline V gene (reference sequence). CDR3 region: CASSLRQGSSPLHF. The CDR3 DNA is TGTGCCAGCAGCTTAAGACAGGGGTCTTCACCCCTCCACTTT.

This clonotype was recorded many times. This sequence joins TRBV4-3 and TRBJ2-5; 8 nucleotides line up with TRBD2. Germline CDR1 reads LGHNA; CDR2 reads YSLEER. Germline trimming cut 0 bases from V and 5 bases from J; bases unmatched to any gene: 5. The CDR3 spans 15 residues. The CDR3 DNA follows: TGCGCCAGCAGCCAAGAAGGGACTAGAGGGGAGACCCAGTACTTC. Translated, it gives CASSQEGTRGETQYF.

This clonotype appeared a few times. CDR3 loop: CASNGQGGSPLHF. In nucleotides, the CDR3 is TGTGCCAGCAATGGACAGGGTGGTTCACCCCTCCACTTT. The rearrangement links TRBV12-3 or TRBV12-4 to TRBJ1-6; 8 bases fit TRBD1. This CDR3 has 13 amino acids. V shed 7 bases and J 9 bases; nucleotides not matched to a gene: 5.

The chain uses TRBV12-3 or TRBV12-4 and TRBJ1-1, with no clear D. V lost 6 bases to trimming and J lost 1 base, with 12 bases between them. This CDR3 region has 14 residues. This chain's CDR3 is CASSFEGSNTEAFF. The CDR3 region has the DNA TGTGCCAGCAGCTTTGAGGGCTCGAACACTGAAGCTTTCTTT.

The CDR3 DNA sequence: TGTGCCAGCAGTCGGTATTGGGGAGACATTCAGTACTTC. Its protein product is CASSRYWGDIQYF. This chain uses TRBV27 with TRBJ2-4, with D maybe TRBD2 (5 bases). Germline CDR1 and CDR2: MNHEY and SMNVEV (reference sequence). The CDR3 runs to 13 residues. Deletions cut 5 bases from V and 8 bases from J, with 13 bases between.

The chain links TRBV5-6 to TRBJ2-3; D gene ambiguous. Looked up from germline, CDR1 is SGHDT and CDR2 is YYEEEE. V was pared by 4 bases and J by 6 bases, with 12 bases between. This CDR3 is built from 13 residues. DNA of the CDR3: TGTGCCAGCAGCCTGCCAGGACGGGATACGCAGTATTTT. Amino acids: CASSLPGRDTQYF.

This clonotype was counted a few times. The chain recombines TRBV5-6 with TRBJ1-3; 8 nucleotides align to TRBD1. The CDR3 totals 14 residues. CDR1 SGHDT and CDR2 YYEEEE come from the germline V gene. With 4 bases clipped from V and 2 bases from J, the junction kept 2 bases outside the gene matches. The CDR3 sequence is CASSVDRAGNTIYF. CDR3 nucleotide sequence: TGTGCCAGCAGCGTGGACAGGGCTGGAAACACCATATATTTT. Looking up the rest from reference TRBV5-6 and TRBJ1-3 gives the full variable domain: DAGVTQSPTHLIKTRGQQVTLRCSPKSGHDTVSWYQQALGQGPQFIFQYYEEEERQRGNFPDRFSGHQFPNYSSELNVNALLLGDSALYLCASSVDRAGNTIYFGEGSWLTVV.

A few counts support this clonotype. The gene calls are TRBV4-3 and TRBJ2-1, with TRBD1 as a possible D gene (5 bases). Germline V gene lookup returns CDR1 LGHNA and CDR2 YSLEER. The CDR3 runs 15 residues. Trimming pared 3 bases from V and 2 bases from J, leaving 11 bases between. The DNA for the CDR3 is TGCGCCAGCAGCCACCGAAAGGGGACCTACAATGAGCAGTTCTTC. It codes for CASSHRKGTYNEQFF.

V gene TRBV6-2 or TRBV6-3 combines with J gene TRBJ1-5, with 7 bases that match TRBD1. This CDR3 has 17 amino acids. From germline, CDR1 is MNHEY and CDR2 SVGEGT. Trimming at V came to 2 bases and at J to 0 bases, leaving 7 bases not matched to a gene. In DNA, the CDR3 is TGTGCCAGCAGTTACGACAGGGCAAGATATAGCAATCAGCCCCAGCATTTT. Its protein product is CASSYDRARYSNQPQHF.

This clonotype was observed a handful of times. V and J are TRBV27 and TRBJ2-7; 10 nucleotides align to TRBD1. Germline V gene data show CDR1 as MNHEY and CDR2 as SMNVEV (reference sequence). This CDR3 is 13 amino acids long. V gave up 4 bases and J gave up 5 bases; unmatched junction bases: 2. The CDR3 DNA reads TGTGCCAGCAGTTCCGGACAGGGGGACGAGCAGTACTTC. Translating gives CASSSGQGDEQYF.

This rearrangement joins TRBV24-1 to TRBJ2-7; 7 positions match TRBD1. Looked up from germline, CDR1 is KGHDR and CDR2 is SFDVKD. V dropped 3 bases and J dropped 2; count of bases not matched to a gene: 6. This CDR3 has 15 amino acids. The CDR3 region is CATSDEGTAAYEQYF. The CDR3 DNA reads TGTGCCACCAGTGATGAGGGGACAGCTGCCTACGAGCAGTACTTC.

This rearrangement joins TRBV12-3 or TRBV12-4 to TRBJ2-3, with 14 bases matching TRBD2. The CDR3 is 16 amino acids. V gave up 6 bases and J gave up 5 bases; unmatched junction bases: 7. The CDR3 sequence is CASRPPGLAGEDTQYF. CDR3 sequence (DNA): TGTGCCAGCAGACCTCCGGGACTAGCGGGAGAAGATACGCAGTATTTT.

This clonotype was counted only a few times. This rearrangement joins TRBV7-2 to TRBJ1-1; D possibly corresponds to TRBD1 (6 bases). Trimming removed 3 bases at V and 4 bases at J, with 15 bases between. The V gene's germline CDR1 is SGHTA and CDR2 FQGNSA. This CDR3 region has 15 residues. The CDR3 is CASSFDATGSTEAFF. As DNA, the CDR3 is TGTGCCAGCAGCTTCGACGCTACAGGGAGCACTGAAGCTTTCTTT.

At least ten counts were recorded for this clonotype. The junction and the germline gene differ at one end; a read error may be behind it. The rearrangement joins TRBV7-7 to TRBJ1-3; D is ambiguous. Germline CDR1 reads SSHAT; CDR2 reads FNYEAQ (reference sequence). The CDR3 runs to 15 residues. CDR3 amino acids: CASSLSLNSGNTIYF. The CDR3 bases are TGTGCTAGCAGCTTATCACTTAACTCTGGAAACACCATATATTTT. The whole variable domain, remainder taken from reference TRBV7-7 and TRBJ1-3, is GAGVSQSPRYKVTKRGQDVTLRCDPISSHATLYWYQQALGQGPEFLTYFNYEAQPDKSGLPSDRFSAERPEGSISTLTIQRTEQRDSAMYRCASSLSLNSGNTIYFGEGSWLTVV.

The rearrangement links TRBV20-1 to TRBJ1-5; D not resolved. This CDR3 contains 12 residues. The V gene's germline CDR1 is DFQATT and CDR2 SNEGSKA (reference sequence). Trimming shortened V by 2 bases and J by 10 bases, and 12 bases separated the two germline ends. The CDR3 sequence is CSARTDRGPQHF. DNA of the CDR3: TGCAGTGCTAGAACTGACCGGGGACCCCAGCATTTT.

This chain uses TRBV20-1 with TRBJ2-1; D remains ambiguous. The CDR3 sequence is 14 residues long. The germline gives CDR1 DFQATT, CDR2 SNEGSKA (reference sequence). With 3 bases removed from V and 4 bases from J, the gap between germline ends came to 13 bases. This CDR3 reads CSASSGNGYNEQFF. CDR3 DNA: TGCAGTGCTAGTTCGGGTAATGGTTACAATGAGCAGTTCTTC.

The CDR3 nucleotides are TGTGCCAGCAGTTTCGTGGGGAGCACAGATACGCAGTATTTT. Amino acids: CASSFVGSTDTQYF. The chain links TRBV27 to TRBJ2-3; D uncertain. Germline assignment: CDR1 MNHEY and CDR2 SMNVEV (reference sequence). Between the trimmed V and J ends, which lost 3 bases and 0 bases, there was a span of 7 bases. The CDR3 has 14 residues.

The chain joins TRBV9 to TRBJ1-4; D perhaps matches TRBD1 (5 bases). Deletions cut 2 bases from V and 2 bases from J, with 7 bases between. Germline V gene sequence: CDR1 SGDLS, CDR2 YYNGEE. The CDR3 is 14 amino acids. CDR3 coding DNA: TGTGCCAGCAGCGTGCAGGGCACTAATGAAAAACTGTTTTTT. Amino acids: CASSVQGTNEKLFF.